This record looks at one TCR beta chain sequence and its context. These data are taken from a study of HIV-infected patients and healthy controls. The CDR3 sequence is 17 residues long. V was trimmed by 2 bases and J by 2 bases, leaving 16 bases between them. CDR1 and CDR2 from the germline V gene are LNHDA and SQIVND (reference sequence). MiXCR, run by TCRdb on the 5' RACE reads, gives a single entry per CDR3 protein. The sample contains tens of thousands of distinct CDR3 sequences, about 19% of which appear only once. This sequence joins TRBV19 and TRBJ1-5; D is undetermined. The TCR comes from a human donor in good health. Sequenced input: CD4+ T cells from blood. CDR3 DNA: TGTGCCAGTAGTATAAGAGTCGAGGCTTGGGGCAATCAGCCCCAGCATTTT. It encodes CASSIRVEAWGNQPQHF. Full variable domain (outside the CDR3, taken from reference TRBV19 and TRBJ1-5): DGGITQSPKYLFRKEGQNVTLSCEQNLNHDAMYWYRQDPGQGLRLIYYSQIVNDFQKGDIAEGYSVSREKKESFPLTVTSAQKNPTAFYLCASSIRVEAWGNQPQHFGDGTRLSIL.